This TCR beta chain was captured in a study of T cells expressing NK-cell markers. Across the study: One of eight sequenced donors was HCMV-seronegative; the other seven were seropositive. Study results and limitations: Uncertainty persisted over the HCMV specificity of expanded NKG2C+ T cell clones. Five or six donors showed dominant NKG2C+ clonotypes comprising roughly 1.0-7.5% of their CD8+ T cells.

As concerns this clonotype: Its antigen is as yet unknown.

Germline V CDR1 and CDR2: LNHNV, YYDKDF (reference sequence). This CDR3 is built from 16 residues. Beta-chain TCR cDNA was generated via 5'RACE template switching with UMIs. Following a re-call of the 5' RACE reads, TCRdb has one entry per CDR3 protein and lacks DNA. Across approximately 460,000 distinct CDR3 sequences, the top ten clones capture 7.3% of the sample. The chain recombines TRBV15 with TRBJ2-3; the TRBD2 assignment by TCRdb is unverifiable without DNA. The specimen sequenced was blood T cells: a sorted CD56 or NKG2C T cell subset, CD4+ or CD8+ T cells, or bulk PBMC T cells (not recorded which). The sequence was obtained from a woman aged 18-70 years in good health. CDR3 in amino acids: CATSREGIRTGPTQYF.